This TCR beta chain was recovered during a study of blood T cell repertoires in COVID-19. The V gene lost 3 bases and the J gene lost 1 base, with 13 bases spanning the gap. The CDR3 length is 15 residues. The germline CDR1 and CDR2 sequences are DFQATT and SNEGSKA (reference sequence). Assay used: immunoSEQ multiplex PCR; TCRdb lists only in-frame clones, some missing. The profile shows a few hundred thousand clones, more than 85% of them singletons. The sequencing input was peripheral blood. The V gene is TRBV20-1, the J gene TRBJ1-3, with a tentative D call TRBD1 (5 bases). The TCR was taken from a person between 18 and 30 years old with COVID-19, enrolled during active disease. Written as DNA, the CDR3 is TGCAGTGCTAGTTGGGGCGGAATTTCTGGAAACACCATATATTTT. Its translation: CSASWGGISGNTIYF.